This is a list of T cell receptor beta chains from one sample in a study of CD8+ T cells in alopecia areata. Measured with immunoSEQ multiplex PCR; TCRdb has only the in-frame clones, and not every one. The data contain 200,000 to 250,000 clones, around 65% of them seen just once; the ten biggest clones take up around 4.3%. Sequencing used CD4+ T cells sorted from blood, obtained at week 4, from a patient treated with tofacitinib. The receptors stem from a human donor with alopecia areata. Both conserved end residues are part of each CDR3. D genes are given only for firm matches. Not every row has a clone size; where given, it reads once, few, many or a size class.

clone size	CDR3 length	V gene	J gene	D gene	CDR3 DNA	CDR3 protein
-	13	TRBV18	TRBJ1-1	-	TGTGCCAGCTCCGTTGGAATGAACACTGAAGCTTTCTTT	CASSVGMNTEAFF
-	14	TRBV5-1	TRBJ2-5	TRBD2	TGCGCCAGCAGCGGGACTAGCGGCCAAGAGACCCAGTACTTC	CASSGTSGQETQYF
-	15	TRBV7-7	TRBJ2-5	TRBD2	TGTGCTAGCAGCCCCACTAGCGGGGGTCAAGAGACCCAGTACTTC	CASSPTSGGQETQYF
few	11	TRBV20-1	TRBJ2-7	-	TGCAGTGCTAGTGACACCTACGAGCAGTACTTC	CSASDTYEQYF
-	14	TRBV29-1	TRBJ2-3	TRBD1	TGCAGCGTTGAAGGTCCGACAGGGGGATATACGCAGTATTTT	CSVEGPTGGYTQYF
-	13	TRBV5-1	TRBJ2-7	-	TGCGCCAGCAGCTTAGACAGGTCCTACGAGCAGTACTTC	CASSLDRSYEQYF
-	15	TRBV4-1	TRBJ2-7	TRBD1	TGCGCCAGCAGCCAAGTCGACAGGGCCTTAGGGGAGCAGTACTTC	CASSQVDRALGEQYF
-	17	TRBV7-2	TRBJ2-2	TRBD2	TGTGCCAGCAGCCCGACTAGCGGGGGGGCTTTGGTCGGGGAGCTGTTTTTT	CASSPTSGGALVGELFF
once	19	TRBV5-4	TRBJ2-3	TRBD2	TGTGCCAGCAGCGGCCCCGGGACTAGCGGGGGGAGGGGCACAGATACGCAGTATTTT	CASSGPGTSGGRGTDTQYF
-	13	TRBV7-7	TRBJ2-5	TRBD1	TGTGCTAGCAGCCTTGACAGGGGAGAGACCCAGTACTTC	CASSLDRGETQYF
-	14	TRBV13	TRBJ2-3	-	TGTGCCAGCAGCCGAGGACAGCCCACAGATACGCAGTATTTT	CASSRGQPTDTQYF
-	15	TRBV29-1	TRBJ2-7	-	TGCAGCGTTGTTGATACAGGGAAGCGGGCCTACGAGCAGTACTTC	CSVVDTGKRAYEQYF
-	15	TRBV6-6	TRBJ2-5	TRBD2	TGTGCCAGCAACCCGACTAGCGGGGGTCTTGGGACCCAGTACTTC	CASNPTSGGLGTQYF
-	13	TRBV2	TRBJ2-5	-	TGTGCCAGCAGTGCGGACCACCAAGAGACCCAGTACTTC	CASSADHQETQYF
-	14	TRBV29-1	TRBJ2-7	TRBD1	TGCAGCGTTTTATCCGGGACAGGGCACTACGAGCAGTACTTC	CSVLSGTGHYEQYF
-	15	TRBV9	TRBJ2-1	-	TGTGCCAGCAGCGGTCGGGTGGGGCTAGACAATGAGCAGTTCTTC	CASSGRVGLDNEQFF
-	16	TRBV15	TRBJ2-1	TRBD2	TGTGCCACCAGCAGAGCGGGGGGTAGGGATTCCAATGAGCAGTTCTTC	CATSRAGGRDSNEQFF
-	14	TRBV5-6	TRBJ2-2	-	TGTGCCAGCAGCCACCGTGGGTTCACCGGGGAGCTGTTTTTT	CASSHRGFTGELFF
-	16	TRBV27	TRBJ2-2	-	TGTGCCAGCAGTCCTGGGACACCCGAAAACACCGGGGAGCTGTTTTTT	CASSPGTPENTGELFF
-	12	TRBV7-3	TRBJ2-7	-	TGTGCCAGCAGCAAGAGGCAAGGGTCACCGTACTTC	CASSKRQGSPYF
-	12	TRBV10-2	TRBJ2-1	-	TGCGCCAGCAGTGAGAGGTCCCAAAGTGAGTTCTTC	CASSERSQSEFF
-	14	TRBV7-2	TRBJ2-3	-	TGTGCCAGCAGCTCCGGACCAGCACAAGATACGCAGTATTTT	CASSSGPAQDTQYF
-	16	TRBV15	TRBJ2-2	TRBD1	TGTGCCACCAGCAAGGCTCGGTCACAGGGGATCGGGGAGCTGTTTTTT	CATSKARSQGIGELFF
-	15	TRBV2	TRBJ2-5	TRBD1	TGTGCCAGCAGCGCCGGGACAGGGGGATTCGAGACCCAGTACTTC	CASSAGTGGFETQYF
once	17	TRBV7-2	TRBJ2-3	TRBD2	TGTGCCAGCAGCATTAGCGGGGGGAGCTTTAGCACAGATACGCAGTATTTT	CASSISGGSFSTDTQYF
-	15	TRBV5-6	TRBJ2-7	-	TGTGCCAGCAGCTTGGAACAGGCCAGCTCCTACGAGCAGTACTTC	CASSLEQASSYEQYF
few	15	TRBV5-1	TRBJ2-1	TRBD1	TGCGCCAGCAGCTTGTTCCAGGGGGCGAGGGATGAGCAGTTCTTC	CASSLFQGARDEQFF
few	14	TRBV18	TRBJ1-6	TRBD1	TGTGCCAGCTCACCGGGACAGGGGAATTCACCCCTCCACTTT	CASSPGQGNSPLHF
-	11	TRBV25-1	TRBJ2-1	-	TGTGCCAGCAGTGACTACAATGAGCAGTTCTTC	CASSDYNEQFF
-	12	TRBV7-3	TRBJ2-1	TRBD1	TGTGCCAGCAGCTTAGACACAGGGGTTGGGGTCTTC	CASSLDTGVGVF
-	16	TRBV27	TRBJ2-1	TRBD2	TGTGCCAGCAGACGAAGCGGGGGGGCCTATAGGAATGAGCAGTTCTTC	CASRRSGGAYRNEQFF
-	14	TRBV30	TRBJ1-5	TRBD1	TGTGCCTGGAGTACCCAGGGGGTAAATCAGCCCCAGCATTTT	CAWSTQGVNQPQHF
-	13	TRBV30	TRBJ1-5	-	TGTGCCTGGAGTTCAAGTAGCAATCAGCCCCAGCATTTT	CAWSSSSNQPQHF
-	20	TRBV4-2	TRBJ2-6	TRBD2	TGTGCCAGCAGCCAAGTGACTAGCGGGGGACTACTCTCTGGGGCCAACGTCCTGACTTTC	CASSQVTSGGLLSGANVLTF
-	16	TRBV5-6	TRBJ2-3	TRBD2	TGTGCCAGCAGCTTGAACCGGGGGGAGGGCACAGATACGCAGTATTTT	CASSLNRGEGTDTQYF
-	15	TRBV5-1	TRBJ2-1	TRBD1	TGCGCCAGCAGCTTGGGGTGGGACAGGAACAATGAGCAGTTCTTC	CASSLGWDRNNEQFF
few	15	TRBV27	TRBJ1-6	-	TGTGCCAGCAGTTTATGGGCAGGGAACAATTCACCCCTCCACTTT	CASSLWAGNNSPLHF
-	17	TRBV7-9	TRBJ1-5	TRBD1	TGTGCCAGCAGCTTAGTGCAGGGGGAGTATAGCAATCAGCCCCAGCATTTT	CASSLVQGEYSNQPQHF
-	12	TRBV7-2	TRBJ2-7	-	TGTGCCAGCAGCACGGGGAACTACGAGCAGTACTTC	CASSTGNYEQYF
-	13	TRBV30	TRBJ1-1	-	TGTGCCTGGAGTAGGGCACCGAACACTGAAGCTTTCTTT	CAWSRAPNTEAFF
few	11	TRBV10-3	TRBJ2-3	-	TGTGCCATCAGGAGCACAGATACGCAGTATTTT	CAIRSTDTQYF
few	13	TRBV29-1	TRBJ1-5	-	TGCAGCGTTGAATTGCGGGGGTCGGGGCCCCAGCATTTT	CSVELRGSGPQHF
-	15	TRBV7-2	TRBJ2-5	TRBD1	TGTGCCAGCAGCCCCCAGGGACAGGGCCAAGAGACCCAGTACTTC	CASSPQGQGQETQYF
-	14	TRBV7-9	TRBJ2-5	-	TGTGCCAGCAGCTTAGAACTGTCACAAGAGACCCAGTACTTC	CASSLELSQETQYF
-	11	TRBV29-1	TRBJ2-7	-	TGCAGCGTGGGCAGGAACTACGAGCAGTACTTC	CSVGRNYEQYF
-	15	TRBV6-1	TRBJ1-2	-	TGTGCCAGCAGTGGGCGGACGGCAGGGAATGATGGCTACACCTTC	CASSGRTAGNDGYTF
-	14	TRBV5-1	TRBJ2-5	TRBD1	TGCGCCAGCAGCACGGGGACAGGCGGGGAGACCCAGTACTTC	CASSTGTGGETQYF
-	14	TRBV7-9	TRBJ2-7	-	TGTGCCAGCAGCTTAGGTGTCAGCTCCTACGAGCAGTACTTC	CASSLGVSSYEQYF
-	14	TRBV29-1	TRBJ2-1	-	TGCAGCGCTATGACACTTCGCTCCTACAATGAGCAGTTCTTC	CSAMTLRSYNEQFF
-	14	TRBV19	TRBJ2-5	TRBD2	TGTGCCAGTCAAATTAGCGGGGGCAAAGAGACCCAGTACTTC	CASQISGGKETQYF
-	13	TRBV29-1	TRBJ1-6	-	TGCAGCATCCAACGGGACAAGTATTCACCCCTCCACTTT	CSIQRDKYSPLHF
-	12	TRBV29-1	TRBJ2-7	-	TGCAGCGTTGGACAGCCTTCCTACGAGCAGTACTTC	CSVGQPSYEQYF
few	18	TRBV4-3	TRBJ2-5	TRBD2	TGCGCCAGCAGCCAAGAATTGAGTAGCGGGGGGGCTGGAGAGACCCAGTACTTC	CASSQELSSGGAGETQYF
-	15	TRBV4-2	TRBJ1-5	-	TGTGCCAGCAGCCAAGATTTGGCAGGGCCTCAGCCCCAGCATTTT	CASSQDLAGPQPQHF
-	12	TRBV29-1	TRBJ1-1	-	TGCAGCGGAGGTGCTTCTCACACTGAAGCTTTCTTT	CSGGASHTEAFF
-	14	TRBV7-2	TRBJ1-4	-	TGTGCCAGCAGCTCGGGGGGGACTAATGAAAAACTGTTTTTT	CASSSGGTNEKLFF
-	17	TRBV5-6	TRBJ2-2	-	TGTGCCAGCAGCTTGATTACAGGCCGCCCGAACACCGGGGAGCTGTTTTTT	CASSLITGRPNTGELFF
few	17	TRBV5-1	TRBJ1-2	TRBD1	TGCGCCAGCAGCTCCGCCGGGACAGGGGGCTATAACTATGGCTACACCTTC	CASSSAGTGGYNYGYTF
-	11	TRBV11-2	TRBJ2-7	-	TGTGCCAGCAGCTTAGCCTTAAAGCAGTACTTC	CASSLALKQYF